This T cell receptor beta chain was identified during a study of T cell responses to AZD1222 COVID-19 vaccine (dated by TCRdb to the early 2020s). Regarding the complete study: A total of more than 230 trial participants underwent TCR sequencing, of whom roughly 210 received two doses of AZD1222 and about 26 received two doses of the MenACWY control vaccine. Trial participants were enrolled by age into 18-55, 56-69 and 70-plus year subgroups, with 148, 28 and 57 TCR-sequenced participants respectively. On the study overall, not on this receptor specifically: The 56-69-year group was small, and its depth increase did not reach significance, likely because of low power. No day 14 peak-response samples were available, so repertoires were characterized only after the peak T cell response. Only 5 to 7 AZD1222 recipients were SARS-CoV-2 seropositive at baseline, limiting conclusions about previously exposed vaccinees. Nearly half of unique spike-specific TCRs reportedly recognized epitopes outside regions mutated in the B.1.351 and B.1.1.7 variants. Spike-specific TCR breadth and depth rose significantly after two AZD1222 doses compared with day 0 and with MenACWY recipients. CD4 TCRs associated with the vaccine covered the entire spike protein, and the dominant responses were in regions 160-218 and 743-854. Most participants were white British and females outnumbered males, and the authors suggested that clonal diversity may have been underestimated.

This clone was seen a single time. Its antigen is unknown. Per-nucleotide qualities are absent, and no much larger clonotype sits a single base away. The sample's time point label, decoded: sample from adult after SARS-CoV-2 infection, after symptom onset. A couple of convalescent COVID-19 patients, sampled after symptom onset from adults with prior SARS-CoV-2 infection, were also TCR-sequenced for comparison. The CDR3 regions of human TCRbeta chains were analyzed by immunosequencing. The original pipeline was this. TCRs in the repertoires were compared against a reference library of SARS-CoV-2-specific TCRs that had been generated with the MIRA antigen-specificity platform. Breadth was defined as the fraction of unique TCRs that were SARS-CoV-2-associated. Depth was defined as the fraction of total T cells that were SARS-CoV-2-associated. Using the MIRA data, each spike-specific TCR was mapped to the spike region that the TCR reacts to and placed in a CD4 or CD8 class. Log10-transformed breadth and depth values were compared by one-way ANOVA with Sidak's multiple comparisons tests. TCRdb's version of the immuneACCESS table is confined to in-frame rearrangements and falls short of the full clone set. An unresolved V gene accounts for under half of the shortfall where checked; the remainder is of unknown origin. That table is the source of V, J and clone size, and D and trimming were worked out from the DNA. The sample records about 140,000 clones, 85% to 95% of which are singletons. Roughly 12% of the sample goes to the ten largest clones.

The germline V gene (reference sequence) gives CDR1 as LNHDA and CDR2 as SQIVND. The CDR3 spans 17 residues, from the cysteine through the phenylalanine. Left in the record is the CDR3 DNA by itself, 51 bases read in frame from the first base. At the junction V is shortened by 3 bases and J by 6 bases; bases outside the gene matches: 13. This material consisted of peripheral blood, taken after recovery from COVID-19. The sequence derives from an adult who had recovered from COVID-19. The V and J segments used are TRBV19 and TRBJ2-3; 9 bases in the junction line up with TRBD1. The CDR3 region reads CASSIRGQGPLGDTQYF. In nucleotides, the sequence is TGTGCCAGTAGTATCCGGGGACAGGGCCCGCTCGGGGATACGCAGTATTTT.